This TCR beta chain is drawn from a study of breast tumors, draining lymph nodes, adjacent tissues. Study conclusions and caveats: Findings are consistent with lymph node origin and intratumoral expansion of most tumor T cells.

The J segment lost 2 bases and the V segment lost 4 bases, leaving 11 bases of the junction unmatched. Germline CDR1 reads LGHNA; CDR2 reads YNFKEQ. The CDR3 has 17 residues. As regards this clonotype: Its antigen is unknown. Since a much larger clone is just one base distant, this may be a read error. Since the CDR3 does not end with the conserved phenylalanine or tryptophan, this likely comes from a read error.

Via MiXCR, TCRdb re-called the multiplex PCR reads, giving one row per CDR3 protein. The data contain under 150,000 distinct CDR3 sequences, around 20% of them singletons. Axillary draining lymph nodes of breast cancer patients supplied the node samples. The V gene is TRBV4-2, the J gene TRBJ2-7, with 10 bases aligning to TRBD2. This clonotype was sampled from a female donor with breast cancer. Some clones in this sample may be carry-over from other donors' samples. The sequenced material came from axillary lymph node tissue. The CDR3 region is CASSLYSGTSETYEQYL. The CDR3 nucleotides read TGTGCCAGCAGCCTTTACTCCGGGACTAGCGAGACCTACGAGCAGTACCTC.